This T cell receptor (beta chain) came from a study of T cells in Graves' hyperthyroidism and ophthalmopathy. Findings and caveats of the study: By a 13 V-J model, ophthalmopathy was set apart from stable hyperthyroidism.

Per the germline V gene, CDR1 is SGHAT and CDR2 is FQDESV (reference sequence). Losses at the gene ends were 4 bases for V and 0 bases for J; bases not matched to a gene: 8. This CDR3 region has 18 residues. Worth noting for this clonotype: The antigen remains unidentified.

RNA transcripts provided the source from which TCR beta CDR3 regions were amplified. Primed by the HTBI set, a first-round RT-PCR was run on the TCR CDR3. A single record per CDR3 protein comes from TCRdb applying MiXCR to the multiplex PCR reads. The sample has about 570,000 distinct CDR3 sequences; approximately 14% are singletons. Stable hyperthyroidism: no ophthalmopathy progression over 18 months of follow-up. Using around 10 ml of fresh peripheral blood, PBMCs were prepared. The rearrangement uses TRBV11-1 and TRBJ1-5; 11 nucleotides align to TRBD1. The TCR sequence derives from a woman in her 40s with Graves' hyperthyroidism. Sequencing was done on a sample of blood. The CDR3 DNA reads as TGTGCCAGCAGCTCGGGACAGGGGGAATTTCATAGCAATCAGCCCCAGCATTTT. Protein product: CASSSGQGEFHSNQPQHF.